This T cell receptor (beta chain) comes out of a study of T cell responses to AZD1222 COVID-19 vaccine. With regard to this clone: Its cognate antigen is unknown.

Germline CDR1 is MDHEN and CDR2 is SYDVKM. The CDR3 contains 15 residues. Losses at the gene ends were 5 bases for V and 9 bases for J; bases not matched to a gene: 13. TCRdb's copy holds only in-frame clones and misses some; the assay was immunoSEQ multiplex PCR. In the table there are under 200,000 clones, approximately 90% of which are singletons. General study points: There were repertoire samples only from the period after the peak T cell response. Baseline seropositives among AZD1222 recipients totaled only 5 to 7.

The chain employs TRBV28 and TRBJ2-7; 10 positions agree with TRBD1. The sequences come from peripheral blood, collected 28 days after the second dose of the MenACWY control vaccine. The clonotype was recovered from an adult who received the MenACWY meningococcal vaccine as a control. The CDR3 DNA sequence: TGTGCCAGCAGTACGACCGGGACAGGGGTTGTGGTGCAGTACTTC. Its protein is CASSTTGTGVVVQYF.